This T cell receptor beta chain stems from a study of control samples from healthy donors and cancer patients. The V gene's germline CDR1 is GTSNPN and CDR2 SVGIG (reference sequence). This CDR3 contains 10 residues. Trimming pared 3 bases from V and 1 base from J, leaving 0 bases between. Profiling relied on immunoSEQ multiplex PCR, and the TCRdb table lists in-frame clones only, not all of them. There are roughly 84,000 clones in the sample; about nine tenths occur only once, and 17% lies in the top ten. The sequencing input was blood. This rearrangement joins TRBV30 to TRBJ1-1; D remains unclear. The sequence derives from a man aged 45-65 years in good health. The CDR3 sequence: CAWRNTEAFF. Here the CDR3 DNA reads TGTGCCTGGAGGAACACTGAAGCTTTCTTT.